Each of the 27 T cell receptor beta chains below was sequenced from the same sample in a study of breast tumors, draining lymph nodes, adjacent tissues. Samples came from axillary lymph nodes draining the breast cancer. In TCRdb, the multiplex PCR reads were re-called with MiXCR into one record per CDR3 protein. The table shows approximately 300,000 distinct CDR3 sequences, with roughly 31% occurring only once. Sequencing input: axillary lymph node tissue. Source of these receptors: a female donor with breast cancer. Some clones in this sample may be carry-over from other donors' samples.

This clonotype was counted many times. The chain combines TRBV19 with TRBJ1-4, with TRBD1 matching over 10 bases. The ends lost 5 bases at V and 7 bases at J; junction bases unmatched: 4. The CDR3 has 14 residues. CDR1 and CDR2 (germline): LNHDA, SQIVND (reference sequence). This chain's CDR3 is CASSRGTGAEKLFF. The CDR3 coding sequence is TGTGCCAGTAGTCGCGGGACAGGGGCTGAAAAACTGTTTTTT.

In this sample, this clonotype turned up a few times. A much larger clone differs from this one at a single base, so this may be a read error. The CDR3 does not end in the conserved phenylalanine or tryptophan, so this is likely a read error. The gene calls are TRBV7-9 and TRBJ2-7; the match to TRBD1 covers 7 bases. The germline V gene encodes CDR1 SEHNR and CDR2 FQNEAQ (reference sequence). This CDR3 spans 14 amino acids. With 5 bases clipped from V and 2 bases from J, the junction kept 6 bases outside the gene matches. For the CDR3, the DNA is TGTGCCAGCAGCGTACGACAGGGTCCCTACGAGCAGTACCTC. Its translation: CASSVRQGPYEQYL.

The rearrangement links TRBV25-1 to TRBJ1-4; D remains ambiguous. Germline loops: CDR1 MGHDK, CDR2 SYGVNS. The CDR3 is made up of 15 amino acids. V lost 4 bases and J 4 bases, leaving 13 bases between the germline ends. The CDR3 sequence: CASSVQSAFNEKLFF. The DNA of the CDR3 is TGTGCCAGCAGTGTCCAGAGTGCTTTTAATGAAAAACTGTTTTTT.

This clonotype was detected ten times or more. The chain links TRBV12-3 or TRBV12-4 to TRBJ2-2; TRBD2 aligns across 11 bases. The CDR3 totals 15 residues. V lost 9 bases to trimming and J lost 1 base; unmatched junction nucleotides: 4. CDR3 region: CASWGLAENTGELFF. CDR3 nucleotides: TGTGCCAGTTGGGGACTAGCGGAGAACACCGGGGAGCTGTTTTTT.

In DNA, the CDR3 is TGTGCCAGCACGGGGGGCTGCCCTCTCACCGGGGAGCTGTTTTTT. It is translated as CASTGGCPLTGELFF. V gene TRBV25-1 combines with J gene TRBJ2-2; maybe TRBD2 (7 bases). V lost 7 bases to trimming and J lost 4 bases, with 16 bases between them. Looked up from germline, CDR1 is MGHDK and CDR2 is SYGVNS. This CDR3 contains 15 residues.

This clonotype has ten or more counts. The gene calls are TRBV25-1 and TRBJ2-7; the match to TRBD1 covers 8 bases. The CDR3 spans 15 residues. Trimming cost V 4 bases and J 4 bases; bases outside gene matches: 9. Germline CDR1 reads MGHDK; CDR2 reads SYGVNS. CDR3 DNA sequence: TGTGCCAGCAGTGGCCGAGGACAGGGACGATACGAGCAGTACTTC. It translates to CASSGRGQGRYEQYF.

This clonotype was observed at least ten times. V gene TRBV12-3 or TRBV12-4 combines with J gene TRBJ1-3; D gene ambiguous. The CDR3 extends over 15 amino acids. Trimming stripped 0 bases from V and 2 bases from J, with 8 bases between. The CDR3 nucleotides are TGTGCCAGCAGTTTAGCCTTAAACCCTGGAAACACCATATATTTT. Its translation: CASSLALNPGNTIYF.

In its sample, this clonotype was seen once. The rearrangement uses TRBV29-1 and TRBJ2-2, with unresolved D. CDR1 and CDR2 (germline): SQVTM, ANQGSEA. This CDR3 spans 14 amino acids. Trimming shortened V by 7 bases and J by 3 bases, and 15 bases separated the two germline ends. The DNA for the CDR3 is TGCAGCGCTGATGGAGCCGGTGACACCGGGGAGCTGTTTTTT. It is translated as CSADGAGDTGELFF.

The gene calls are TRBV28 and TRBJ2-3; 7 bases map to TRBD1. With 7 bases clipped from V and 3 bases from J, the junction kept 10 bases outside the gene matches. This CDR3 comprises 15 residues. Germline values: CDR1 MDHEN, CDR2 SYDVKM. This chain's CDR3 is CASTPDREGTDTQYF. CDR3 nucleotide sequence: TGTGCCAGCACCCCAGACAGGGAAGGTACAGATACGCAGTATTTT.

As concerns this clonotype: Germline and junction disagree at one end, which may indicate a read error. The chain joins TRBV4-3 to TRBJ2-1, with 12 bases identical to TRBD2. CDR3 size: 18 residues. In germline, CDR1 is LGHNA, CDR2 YSLEER. DNA of the CDR3: TGCGCCAGCAGCCGGACTAGCGGGACCCTGGGGTCCTACAATGAGCAGCTCTTC. As protein: CASSRTSGTLGSYNEQLF.

This clonotype was found many times. The chain joins TRBV7-2 to TRBJ2-7; 8 bases match TRBD1. Germline V gene sequence: CDR1 SGHTA, CDR2 FQGNSA. Trimming removed 2 bases from V and 2 bases from J; junction bases left unmatched: 5. The CDR3 is 15 amino acids. CDR3 amino acids: CASSLIGTGPYEQYF. CDR3 in DNA: TGTGCCAGCAGCTTAATCGGGACAGGACCCTACGAGCAGTACTTC.

Of note for this clonotype: Since a much larger clone is just one base distant, this may be a read error. V is TRBV12-3 or TRBV12-4 and J is TRBJ2-7; tentative D call: TRBD2 (5 bases). The CDR3 has 15 residues. The CDR3 here is CASGLSGSSSYEQCF. The CDR3 coding sequence is TGTGCTAGTGGTTTATCGGGGAGTAGCTCCTACGAGCAGTGCTTC.

The sample holds many counts of this clonotype. The V gene is TRBV7-9, the J gene TRBJ2-1, with no clear D. The CDR3 is 12 amino acids. V was shortened by 2 bases and J by 5 bases, with 4 bases between the two germline ends. Per germline, CDR1 SEHNR and CDR2 FQNEAQ (reference sequence). The CDR3 here is CASSLLDNEQFF. The CDR3 nucleotides are TGTGCCAGCAGCTTACTAGACAATGAGCAGTTCTTC.

There are many counts of this clonotype. The chain recombines TRBV9 with TRBJ2-7; the match to TRBD1 covers 12 bases. CDR1 is SGDLS, CDR2 YYNGEE, per germline. This CDR3 spans 16 amino acids. The junction had 8 bases not matched to a gene; V was cut back by 0 bases and J by 7 bases. The CDR3 DNA is TGTGCCAGCAGCGTAGCTTCGGGACAGGGGGCTAGTGAGCAGTACTTC. Amino acid sequence: CASSVASGQGASEQYF.

This clonotype has at least ten counts. The chain carries TRBV20-1 and TRBJ2-7; the D is unclear. Trimming left V 1 base short and J 3 bases short, with 4 bases between. This CDR3 contains 11 residues. Germline CDR1 is DFQATT and CDR2 is SNEGSKA (reference sequence). The DNA of the CDR3 is TGCAGTGCTAGAGTGAGCTACGAGCAGTACTTC. Translated: CSARVSYEQYF.

The chain is built from TRBV5-6 and TRBJ2-5; tentatively, D is TRBD1 (6 bases). CDR3 length: 17 residues. The V end lost 4 bases, the J end lost 1 base, and 20 bases lay between the germline ends. The germline V gene encodes CDR1 SGHDT and CDR2 YYEEEE. The DNA of the CDR3 is TGTGCCAGCAGCCTCCGGGACACGGGGTTCCCCCAAGAGACCCAGTACTTC. It yields the protein CASSLRDTGFPQETQYF.

This clonotype was counted many times. This chain connects TRBV12-5 to TRBJ1-5, with unresolved D. Trimming pared 3 bases from V and 0 bases from J, leaving 9 bases between. From germline, CDR1 is LGHNT and CDR2 FRNRAP. There are 15 residues in the CDR3. CDR3 coding DNA: TGTGCTAGTGGTTTCGGCCAAGCTAGCAATCAGCCCCAGCATTTT. The encoded protein is CASGFGQASNQPQHF.

The chain has TRBV6-5 and TRBJ2-5; the match to TRBD2 covers 7 bases. The CDR3 contains 14 residues. The trim removed 7 bases at V and 2 bases at J, leaving 7 bases unmatched. CDR1 is MNHEY, CDR2 SVGAGI, per germline. This CDR3 reads CASKPGGGQETQYF. The CDR3 bases are TGTGCCAGCAAACCGGGAGGTGGGCAAGAGACCCAGTACTTC.

The chain combines TRBV7-6 with TRBJ2-7; D is uncertain. CDR3 length: 13 amino acids. V was trimmed by 5 bases and J by 2 bases, leaving 10 bases between them. The germline gives CDR1 SGHVS, CDR2 FNYEAQ. CDR3 protein: CASSPQLTYEQYF. The DNA for the CDR3 is TGTGCCAGCAGCCCACAACTTACCTACGAGCAGTACTTC.

This rearrangement joins TRBV29-1 to TRBJ1-6; D unresolved. V was cut by 6 bases and J by 0 bases, with 0 bases left in between. CDR3 length: 11 residues. Per germline, CDR1 SQVTM and CDR2 ANQGSEA. The CDR3 nucleotides are TGCAGCGTCTCCTATAATTCACCCCTCCACTTT. Amino acids: CSVSYNSPLHF.

There are a few counts of this clonotype. V is TRBV30 and J is TRBJ2-1; tentatively, D is TRBD2 (5 bases). V lost 2 bases, J lost 6 bases, and 14 bases lay in between. CDR1 is GTSNPN, CDR2 SVGIG, per germline (reference sequence). This CDR3 is 14 amino acids long. The CDR3 nucleotides are TGTGCCTGGAGTTCGAAGCGGACTCTCAATGAGCAGTTCTTC. Residues: CAWSSKRTLNEQFF.

This clonotype has ten or more counts. The chain uses TRBV11-1 and TRBJ2-2; no clear D gene. Trimming removed 2 bases at V and 6 bases at J, with 7 bases between. This CDR3 region has 13 residues. Germline V gives CDR1 SGHAT, CDR2 FQDESV (reference sequence). CDR3 coding DNA: TGTGCCAGCAGCTTAACTCGCGCCGGGGAGCTGTTTTTT. Encoded protein: CASSLTRAGELFF.

This clonotype was observed a few times. V gene TRBV6-1 combines with J gene TRBJ2-1; the D call may be TRBD1 or TRBD2 (6 bases each). This CDR3 comprises 12 residues. Trimming shortened V by 1 base and J by 14 bases, and 12 bases separated the two germline ends. Germline V gene data show CDR1 as MNHNS and CDR2 as SASEGT. CDR3 DNA sequence: TGTGCCAGCAGTGAAGTCCTAAGGGGGGAGTTCTTC. Amino acids: CASSEVLRGEFF.

This clonotype was counted a few times. This chain links TRBV6-5 with TRBJ2-7; tentatively, D is TRBD1 (5 bases). Germline loops: CDR1 MNHEY, CDR2 SVGAGI. Deletions cut 2 bases from V and 3 bases from J, with 14 bases between. This CDR3 spans 15 amino acids. The CDR3 nucleotides read TGTGCCAGCAGTTACCGTATAGGACACCTCTACGAGCAGTACTTC. It yields the protein CASSYRIGHLYEQYF.

Note on this clonotype: A much larger clone sits a single nucleotide away, making a read error possible. The rearrangement links TRBV13 to TRBJ2-1; 7 bases line up with TRBD1. The length of the CDR3 is 14 residues. CDR1 PRHDT and CDR2 FYEKMQ come from the germline V gene (reference sequence). The CDR3 sequence: CASKRQGLLDEQSF. The DNA of the CDR3 is TGTGCCAGTAAAAGACAGGGATTACTCGATGAGCAGTCCTTC.

The rearrangement uses TRBV30 and TRBJ1-5; possible D gene TRBD1, 6 bases. V lost 6 bases to trimming and J lost 11 bases, with 17 bases between them. Looked up from germline, CDR1 is GTSNPN and CDR2 is SVGIG (reference sequence). The length of the CDR3 is 12 residues. The CDR3 region has the DNA TGTGCCTGCGTGGGGGGGCAATCAGCCCAGCATTTT. It encodes CACVGGQSAQHF.

This clonotype has at least ten counts. The rearrangement links TRBV5-1 to TRBJ2-7; no firm D call. The germline V gene has CDR1 SGHRS and CDR2 YFSETQ. Trimming removed 2 bases at V and 4 bases at J, with 16 bases between. The CDR3 has 15 residues. The CDR3 reads CASSFDFVGGYEQYF. The CDR3 DNA reads as TGCGCCAGCAGCTTCGACTTCGTGGGTGGGTACGAGCAGTACTTC.